Listed below are T cell receptor beta chains from one sample, sequenced in a study of T-cell memory formation after mild COVID-19. TCRdb reprocessed the 5' RACE reads via MiXCR and lists one record per CDR3 protein. The sample records under 450,000 distinct CDR3 sequences, approximately 22% being singletons. Sequenced: PBMCs or a T cell subset sorted from them (not recorded which). Source of these receptors: a man younger than 35 who had mild COVID-19 (a few samples of this study predate the infection). Cell type and time point are not known. Both conserved end residues are part of each CDR3. Fields, in order: CDR3 protein, CDR3 DNA, V gene, clone size, D gene, J gene. A D gene is named only where the DNA matches it firmly. Clone size is stated in some rows and not others, as once, few, many or a class when expanded.

CASSQTRQGTYYGYTF TGCGCCAGCAGCCAGACTCGACAGGGGACGTACTATGGCTACACCTTC TRBV5-1 few TRBD1 TRBJ1-2
CASRPSGTVNTGELFF TGTGCCAGCAGACCCTCGGGGACAGTGAACACCGGGGAGCTGTTTTTT TRBV2 NA TRBD1 TRBJ2-2
CASSQDLPAKNIQYF TGTGCCAGCAGCCAGGACTTACCAGCCAAAAACATTCAGTACTTC TRBV5-4 few NA TRBJ2-4
CASSEDRGRFSEQFF TGTGCCAGCAGCGAAGACAGGGGGAGGTTCAGTGAGCAGTTCTTC TRBV6-5 few TRBD1 TRBJ2-1
CASSSFTGTYEQYF TGCGCCAGCAGCTCTTTTACAGGCACCTACGAGCAGTACTTC TRBV5-1 NA NA TRBJ2-7
CASSYDQGVQSYTF TGTGCCAGCAGTTACGATCAGGGGGTTCAAAGCTACACCTTC TRBV6-5 many TRBD1 TRBJ1-2
CASSRQVGSPLHF TGTGCCAGCAGCAGACAGGTCGGTTCACCCCTCCACTTT TRBV6-5 NA NA TRBJ1-6
CASSLGGPPNTEAFF TGCGCCAGCAGCTTGGGCGGTCCCCCGAACACTGAAGCTTTCTTT TRBV5-1 NA NA TRBJ1-1
CSARDHLQPSGNTIYF TGCAGTGCTAGAGATCATTTGCAGCCCTCTGGAAACACCATATATTTT TRBV20-1 NA NA TRBJ1-3
CSVVGSGANVLTF TGCAGCGTTGTGGGGTCTGGGGCCAACGTCCTGACTTTC TRBV29-1 few NA TRBJ2-6
CASSLMPDYGYTF TGTGCCAGCAGCTTAATGCCGGACTATGGCTACACCTTC TRBV7-9 NA NA TRBJ1-2
CSARGGRGRGYEQYF TGCAGTGCTAGAGGAGGTCGGGGGCGAGGATACGAGCAGTACTTC TRBV20-1 NA NA TRBJ2-7
CASRAGPGTGNTIYF TGTGCCAGCAGGGCGGGACCGGGAACCGGAAACACCATATATTTT TRBV7-9 NA NA TRBJ1-3
CASSPPAEGYGYTF TGTGCCAGCAGTCCCCCGGCGGAGGGCTATGGCTACACCTTC TRBV28 few NA TRBJ1-2
CASSLYGRTPTDTQYF TGTGCCAGCAGTTTATATGGTCGGACACCCACAGATACGCAGTATTTT TRBV12-3/TRBV12-4 few NA TRBJ2-3
CASSDSTTDTQYF TGTGCCAGCAGTGACTCGACCACAGATACGCAGTATTTT TRBV6-4 many NA TRBJ2-3
CASRDREGTGELFF TGCGCCAGCAGGGACAGGGAAGGAACCGGGGAGCTGTTTTTT TRBV5-1 few TRBD1 TRBJ2-2